This T cell receptor (beta chain) was recorded in a study of technical replicates of blood from a few donors. The count of this clone is one. Measured with immunoSEQ multiplex PCR; TCRdb has only the in-frame clones, and not every one. In the table there are approximately 15,000 clones, just under 85% of which are singletons. The CDR3 has 16 residues. The germline V gene encodes CDR1 SGHRS and CDR2 YFSETQ. The V end lost 1 base, the J end lost 4 bases, and 17 bases lay between the germline ends. The V and J genes are TRBV5-1 and TRBJ1-2; tentative D call: TRBD1 (6 bases). The sequence came from a human donor in good health. The sequencing sample was made of PBMCs. CDR3 in DNA: TGCGCCAGCAGCTTGAATGGGGGGGCCTCTGGCTATGGCTACACCTTC. Its translation: CASSLNGGASGYGYTF.